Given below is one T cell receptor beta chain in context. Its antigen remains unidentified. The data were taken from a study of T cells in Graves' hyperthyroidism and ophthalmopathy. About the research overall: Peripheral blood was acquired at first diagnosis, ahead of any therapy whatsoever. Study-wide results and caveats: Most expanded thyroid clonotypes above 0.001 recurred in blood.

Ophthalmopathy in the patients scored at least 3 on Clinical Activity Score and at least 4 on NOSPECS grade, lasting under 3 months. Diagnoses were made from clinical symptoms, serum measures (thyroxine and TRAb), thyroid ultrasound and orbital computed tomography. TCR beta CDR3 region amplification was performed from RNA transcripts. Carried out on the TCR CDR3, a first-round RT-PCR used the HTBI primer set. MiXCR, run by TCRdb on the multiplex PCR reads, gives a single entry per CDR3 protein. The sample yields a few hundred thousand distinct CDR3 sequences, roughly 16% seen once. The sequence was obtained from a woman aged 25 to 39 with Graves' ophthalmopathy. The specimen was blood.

The DNA for the CDR3 is TGTGCCAGCAGCCCAGACGGACGGCGAAGCTCTGGGGCCAACGTCCTGACTTTC. It translates to CASSPDGRRSSGANVLTF. V and J are TRBV27 and TRBJ2-6; no definite D call. Germline loops: CDR1 MNHEY, CDR2 SMNVEV (reference sequence). V was shortened by 6 bases and J by 0 bases, with 18 bases between the two germline ends. The CDR3 loop spans 18 amino acids.